The TCR beta chain described here comes from a study of tumor and adjacent non-tumor tissue in lung cancer. Whole-study context: Patients comprised about a dozen adenocarcinoma, a couple of squamous cell carcinoma and 1 small cell lung cancer. Patients were aged 31 to 76, around ten men and about 5 women, stage I to III.

V lost 5 bases to trimming and J lost 5 bases, with 9 bases between them. This CDR3 has 11 residues. CDR1 and CDR2 (germline): DFQATT, SNEGSKA (reference sequence). No cell sorting was done before RNA was extracted from the tissue. Three rounds of nested PCR, following a modified ARM-PCR protocol, produced the TCRbeta library. TCRdb independently ran MiXCR on the multiplex PCR reads; one entry per CDR3 protein. The sample includes 100,000 to 150,000 distinct CDR3 sequences, approximately 71% of them seen just once. Concerning this clonotype: Its specificity is unknown. This sequence may be a read error, since a much larger clone differs from it by one base.

Study findings and constraints: Shorter survival was associated with higher TCR diversity in tumors. Tumor repertoires had a smaller top 100 clone share than normal lung.

The source of this sequence is a man aged 25-45 years with non-small cell lung cancer. The material sequenced was lung tumor tissue. This chain links TRBV20-1 with TRBJ2-5; D ambiguous. The DNA of the CDR3 is TGCAGTGCTTCCCCCTCCGAGACCCAGTACTTC. Translating gives CSASPSETQYF.